This record concerns one TCR beta chain sequence. One end of the junction fails to match germline, which may point to a read error. The CDR3 sequence is 12 residues long. Germline V lookup: CDR1 LGHDT, CDR2 YNNKEL (reference sequence). This entry belongs to a study of blood T cell repertoires in COVID-19. The data were produced by immunoSEQ multiplex PCR, yet TCRdb's version contains in-frame clones alone and is incomplete. The sample includes roughly 250,000 clones, about nine tenths of them seen just once. The TCR was taken from a woman aged 18-30 years who had recovered from COVID-19. What was sequenced was PBMCs or T cells enriched from blood (not recorded which). This chain joins TRBV3-1 (or the pseudogene TRBV3-2) and TRBJ2-2; TRBD2 aligns across 8 bases. The CDR3 sequence: CASSLPSGQLFF. The CDR3 region has the DNA TGTGCCAGCAGCCTCCCTAGCGGGCAGCTGTTTTTT.